This T cell receptor (beta chain) is drawn from a study of blood T cell repertoires in COVID-19. About the study: Acute and convalescent COVID-19 specimens originated in the United States, Italy and Spain.

V was clipped by 4 bases and J by 6 bases; unmatched bases: 9. Germline assignment: CDR1 GTSNPN and CDR2 SVGIG (reference sequence). The CDR3 runs 13 residues. Original data processing: Reference gene primers were amplified, and this amplification served to estimate nucleated cell counts. The table came from immunoSEQ multiplex PCR; TCRdb's copy has only in-frame clones and leaves some out. That table is the source of V, J and clone size, and D and trimming were worked out from the DNA. The sample has 90,000 or so clones, approximately 82% seen once; the top ten hold roughly 25%. The sample consisted of peripheral blood. The gene calls are TRBV30 and TRBJ2-7, with TRBD1 matching over 7 bases. The TCR was taken from a man aged 60 to 75 with acute or convalescent COVID-19. The CDR3 spells CAWIGAGGREQYF. The CDR3 nucleotides are TGTGCCTGGATAGGGGCAGGGGGTCGCGAGCAGTACTTC.